Sequencing of this T cell receptor (beta chain) was carried out in a study of T cells in Graves' hyperthyroidism and ophthalmopathy. Study observations and caveats: Most thyroid clonotypes expanded above 0.001 appeared in blood too. From stable hyperthyroidism, ophthalmopathy was separated by a 13 V-J model.

This clonotype was seen a few times. Its specificity is not known. The cohort's ophthalmopathy patients, a group with duration under 3 months, had a Clinical Activity Score of at least 3 and a NOSPECS grade of at least 4. Every diagnosis used clinical symptoms, serum thyroxine and TRAb, thyroid ultrasound and orbital computed tomography. The CDR3 covers 12 residues. V lost 3 bases, J lost 2 bases, and 8 bases lay in between. Germline V lookup: CDR1 DFQATT, CDR2 SNEGSKA (reference sequence). Amplified TCR beta CDR3 regions derived from RNA transcripts. Using the HTBI primer set, a first-round RT-PCR was run on the TCR CDR3. TCRdb re-called the multiplex PCR reads with MiXCR, one entry per CDR3 protein. The sample records about 520,000 distinct CDR3 sequences, around 24% being singletons.

The chain has TRBV20-1 and TRBJ2-7; no definite D call. The sequencing input was blood. The receptor comes from a woman in her 30s with Graves' ophthalmopathy. CDR3 sequence: CSARGLAYEQYF. CDR3 sequence (DNA): TGCAGTGCTAGGGGCTTAGCCTACGAGCAGTACTTC.